Listed here are 25 T cell receptor beta chains from one sample, sequenced in a study of identical twins. TCRdb analysed the 5' RACE reads with MiXCR anew, one entry per CDR3 protein. The data show 400,000 to 650,000 distinct CDR3 sequences, with roughly a fifth seen just once and about 0.93% held by the top ten. These same records also appear under a second study, on T cells expressing NK-cell markers.

Sequencing was carried out using CD4+ T cells sorted from blood. All receptors come from a woman under 30 in good health.

This clonotype was counted ten times or more. The CDR3 is CSARDSYSGRSSYEQYF. As DNA, the CDR3 is TGCAGTGCTAGAGATTCTTATAGCGGGAGGAGCTCCTACGAGCAGTACTTC. The rearrangement uses TRBV20-1 and TRBJ2-7; TRBD2 matches 10 bases. The CDR3 spans 17 residues. J was trimmed by 0 bases and V by 0 bases; bases with no gene match: 8. CDR1 DFQATT and CDR2 SNEGSKA come from the germline V gene (reference sequence).

The genes are TRBV6-1 and TRBJ2-7, with D possibly being TRBD1 (7 bases). Germline V lookup: CDR1 MNHNS, CDR2 SASEGT. V lost 7 bases and J 6 bases, leaving 19 bases between the germline ends. The CDR3 is 14 residues long. The CDR3 loop reads CASTRTGEVGEQYF. The CDR3 DNA reads TGTGCCAGCACCAGAACAGGGGAGGTCGGCGAGCAGTACTTC.

This clonotype came up many times. V gene TRBV7-9 combines with J gene TRBJ1-1; 7 bases fit TRBD1. The CDR3 spans 15 residues. From germline, CDR1 is SEHNR and CDR2 FQNEAQ (reference sequence). V lost 3 bases to trimming and J lost 2 bases; unmatched junction nucleotides: 6. The CDR3 reads CASSLRDSRNTEAFF. The DNA of the CDR3 is TGTGCCAGCAGCTTGAGGGACAGTAGAAACACTGAAGCTTTCTTT.

The chain has TRBV20-1 and TRBJ2-1; tentative D call: TRBD2 (5 bases). CDR1 and CDR2 from the germline V gene are DFQATT and SNEGSKA (reference sequence). The CDR3 is 13 residues long. V gave up 6 bases and J gave up 4 bases, with 13 bases separating them. CDR3: CSAARGQYNEQFF. The DNA of the CDR3 is TGCAGTGCGGCCCGGGGTCAATACAATGAGCAGTTCTTC.

This clonotype was observed a few times. CDR3 sequence (DNA): TGTGCCAGCAGTTTCAACCTAGCGGGGAACTCCTACGAGCAGTACTTC. Protein: CASSFNLAGNSYEQYF. The rearrangement links TRBV6-2 or TRBV6-3 to TRBJ2-7; 9 nucleotides agree with TRBD2. Germline V gives CDR1 MNHEY, CDR2 SVGEGT. V dropped 4 bases and J dropped 0; count of bases not matched to a gene: 7. CDR3 length: 16 amino acids.

In this sample, this clonotype turned up many times. The rearrangement links TRBV20-1 to TRBJ2-3; D uncertain. V lost 0 bases to trimming and J lost 2 bases, with 6 bases between them. Germline values: CDR1 DFQATT, CDR2 SNEGSKA (reference sequence). This CDR3 spans 13 amino acids. In DNA, the CDR3 is TGCAGTGCTAGAGAACGCTACACAGATACGCAGTATTTT. Its translation is CSARERYTDTQYF.

J is TRBJ1-1 and V is TRBV9, with a tentative D call TRBD1 (6 bases). Germline CDR1 is SGDLS and CDR2 is YYNGEE. V lost 0 bases and J lost 4, with 16 bases in between. CDR3 length equals 16 residues. The CDR3 sequence: CASSVEAGVLFTEAFF. CDR3 coding DNA: TGTGCCAGCAGCGTAGAAGCAGGGGTTTTATTCACTGAAGCTTTCTTT.

The V gene is TRBV7-2, the J gene TRBJ2-5, with D tentatively TRBD1 or TRBD2 (6 bases each). V shed 10 bases and J shed 5 bases, with 14 bases lying between them. Germline V gene sequence: CDR1 SGHTA, CDR2 FQGNSA. The length of the CDR3 is 12 residues. The CDR3: CATSGGRETQYF. CDR3 sequence (DNA): TGTGCCACCAGTGGGGGGCGGGAGACCCAGTACTTC.

The chain uses TRBV18 and TRBJ1-2; D is unclear. Looked up from germline, CDR1 is KGHSH and CDR2 is LQKENI. This CDR3 has 12 amino acids. The V end was cut by 3 bases, the J end by 5 bases, with 7 bases between. This chain's CDR3 is CASSPRFYGYTF. The CDR3 DNA reads TGTGCCAGCTCACCTAGATTTTATGGCTACACCTTC.

J is TRBJ2-3 and V is TRBV5-1; weak D call: TRBD2 (6 bases). The CDR3 is made up of 14 amino acids. From germline, CDR1 is SGHRS and CDR2 YFSETQ. Between the trimmed V and J ends, which lost 2 bases and 4 bases, there was a span of 11 bases. CDR3 region: CASSLGAGSDTQYF. The CDR3 nucleotides read TGCGCCAGCAGCTTAGGTGCGGGGTCAGATACGCAGTATTTT.

This chain connects TRBV7-9 to TRBJ2-2; D not certain. This CDR3 spans 12 amino acids. Germline lookup yields CDR1 SEHNR and CDR2 FQNEAQ (reference sequence). V was shortened by 4 bases and J by 8 bases, with 8 bases between the two germline ends. In nucleotides, the CDR3 is TGTGCCAGCAGCTCTGATTCAGGGGAGCTGTTTTTT. Translating it yields CASSSDSGELFF.

This clonotype was seen a few times. The gene calls are TRBV29-1 and TRBJ2-3; 7 nucleotides agree with TRBD2. The CDR3 is 16 amino acids. V lost 5 bases to trimming and J lost 4 bases; unmatched junction nucleotides: 15. CDR1 is SQVTM, CDR2 ANQGSEA, per germline. The CDR3 coding sequence is TGCAGCGTTTGGGCGGGGAGGGGCTTCAACGCAGATACGCAGTATTTT. Amino acid sequence: CSVWAGRGFNADTQYF.

This clonotype was seen more than once but under ten times. The chain combines TRBV11-2 with TRBJ2-1; D is unresolved. This CDR3 is built from 12 residues. The germline V gene has CDR1 SGHAT and CDR2 FQNNGV. The V and J ends lost 5 bases and 10 bases respectively, with 12 bases between them. The CDR3 reads CASSPNQKEQFF. The CDR3 DNA reads as TGTGCCAGCAGCCCTAACCAAAAGGAGCAGTTCTTC. Drawing the rest from reference TRBV11-2 and TRBJ2-1, the complete variable domain is EAGVAQSPRYKIIEKRQSVAFWCNPISGHATLYWYQQILGQGPKLLIQFQNNGVVDDSQLPKDRFSAERLKGVDSTLKIQPAKLEDSAVYLCASSPNQKEQFFGPGTRLTVL.

The V gene is TRBV3-1, the J gene TRBJ2-5; D may match TRBD1 or TRBD2 (6 bases each). The V end lost 3 bases, the J end lost 2 bases, and 13 bases lay between the germline ends. Germline CDR1 LGHDT, CDR2 YNNKEL (reference sequence). The CDR3 extends over 15 amino acids. CDR3 loop: CASSHRGAVQETQYF. Written as DNA, the CDR3 is TGTGCCAGCAGCCATAGGGGGGCGGTACAAGAGACCCAGTACTTC.

This clonotype has more than one count but fewer than ten. V gene TRBV20-1 combines with J gene TRBJ1-1; D not certain. This CDR3 contains 12 residues. Germline assignment: CDR1 DFQATT and CDR2 SNEGSKA (reference sequence). V was trimmed by 3 bases and J by 10 bases, leaving 15 bases between them. The CDR3 coding sequence is TGCAGTGCTAGGAGAGGAGAGGAAGGAGCTTTCTTT. Translating gives CSARRGEEGAFF.

The chain employs TRBV20-1 and TRBJ2-3; D uncertain. Per germline, CDR1 DFQATT and CDR2 SNEGSKA (reference sequence). The CDR3 covers 13 residues. Trimming removed 3 bases at V and 0 bases at J, with 7 bases between. As DNA, the CDR3 is TGCAGTGCTAGGCCACCTAGCACAGATACGCAGTATTTT. Translation: CSARPPSTDTQYF.

The rearrangement links TRBV12-3 or TRBV12-4 to TRBJ1-1; D uncertain. The germline V and J ends were trimmed by 5 bases and 2 bases, with 18 bases remaining between them. The CDR3 runs to 16 residues. The CDR3 is CASSPFKGGLNTEAFF. In nucleotides, the CDR3 is TGTGCCAGCAGTCCCTTCAAGGGCGGTCTTAACACTGAAGCTTTCTTT.

This clonotype has just a few counts. The rearrangement uses TRBV7-9 and TRBJ2-7; no definite D call. Deletions cut 0 bases from V and 6 bases from J, with 12 bases between. The CDR3 has 14 amino acids. The germline CDR1 and CDR2 sequences are SEHNR and FQNEAQ (reference sequence). The CDR3 DNA follows: TGTGCCAGCAGCTTAGCGGCCCAGTCCGGCGAGCAGTACTTC. This sequence encodes CASSLAAQSGEQYF.

V is TRBV2 and J is TRBJ2-7; 7 bases line up with TRBD2. This CDR3 region has 15 residues. Germline CDR1 SNHLY, CDR2 FYNNEI. The V gene end was trimmed by 8 bases and the J gene end by 2 bases; junction bases not matched to a gene: 12. CDR3 DNA sequence: TGTGCCAGCCGGTACTGGGGGGGTGAACCCTACGAGCAGTACTTC. Translated: CASRYWGGEPYEQYF.

V usage is TRBV20-1 and J usage is TRBJ1-2, with 7 bases that match TRBD1. The V and J ends lost 5 bases and 4 bases, in that order; junction bases with no gene match: 7. This CDR3 is 13 amino acids long. Germline V lookup: CDR1 DFQATT, CDR2 SNEGSKA (reference sequence). CDR3: CSASMTGLYGYTF. CDR3 DNA sequence: TGCAGTGCTTCGATGACAGGGCTCTATGGCTACACCTTC.

This clonotype was counted a few times. The chain is built from TRBV15 and TRBJ1-6; the D gene is possibly TRBD1 (6 bases). CDR1 and CDR2 from the germline V gene are LNHNV and YYDKDF (reference sequence). This CDR3 comprises 17 residues. V was cut by 0 bases and J by 7 bases, with 16 bases left in between. CDR3 sequence: CATSRDVWGASNSPLHF. The CDR3 DNA reads as TGTGCCACCAGCAGAGATGTGTGGGGGGCATCGAATTCACCCCTCCACTTT.

This clonotype has a handful of counts. This chain joins TRBV7-2 and TRBJ2-3; weak D call: TRBD1 (6 bases). The CDR3 sequence is 13 residues long. Germline V CDR1 and CDR2: SGHTA, FQGNSA. V dropped 6 bases and J dropped 5 bases, with 12 bases sitting between them. The CDR3 reads CASSRGGKDTQYF. The CDR3, as DNA: TGTGCCAGCAGTCGAGGGGGAAAAGATACGCAGTATTTT.

This chain links TRBV5-7 with TRBJ2-2; tentatively, D is TRBD2 (5 bases). TRBV5-7 is assigned to the ORF class and has an uncertain function. V was shortened by 1 base and J by 3 bases, with 13 bases between the two germline ends. The CDR3 length is 16 residues. As DNA, the CDR3 is TGTGCCAGCAGCTTGTTCTGGGCGGAGGACACCGGGGAGCTGTTTTTT. Amino acid sequence: CASSLFWAEDTGELFF.

This clonotype was detected only once. The chain links TRBV12-5 to TRBJ2-1; 10 positions match TRBD1. CDR3 length equals 16 residues. V lost 5 bases to trimming and J lost 5 bases; unmatched junction nucleotides: 9. Germline V gene sequence: CDR1 LGHNT, CDR2 FRNRAP. The CDR3 region has the DNA TGTGCTAGTGGTCTCCCGGGACAGGGGATCGACAATGAGCAGTTCTTC. This encodes CASGLPGQGIDNEQFF. Full variable domain (missing parts from reference TRBV12-5 and TRBJ2-1): DARVTQTPRHKVTEMGQEVTMRCQPILGHNTVFWYRQTMMQGLELLAYFRNRAPLDDSGMPKDRFSAEMPDATLATLKIQPSEPRDSAVYFCASGLPGQGIDNEQFFGPGTRLTVL.

J is TRBJ2-3 and V is TRBV20-1; 9 bases align to TRBD1. CDR3 size: 14 residues. The ends lost 3 bases at V and 6 bases at J; junction bases unmatched: 7. Germline loops: CDR1 DFQATT, CDR2 SNEGSKA (reference sequence). CDR3 amino acids: CSASGTGISDTQYF. The CDR3 nucleotides read TGCAGTGCTAGCGGGACAGGGATCAGTGATACGCAGTATTTT.